This T cell receptor (beta chain) came from a study of blood T cell repertoires in COVID-19. TCRdb's copy holds only in-frame clones and misses some; the assay was immunoSEQ multiplex PCR. This sample carries roughly 260,000 clones, roughly 87% of them seen once, and the ten largest clones take roughly 6.3%. The TCR was taken from a woman between 25 and 40 years old with acute COVID-19. Sequencing used PBMCs or T cells enriched from blood (not recorded which).

The CDR3 region is CASSLSAGAYEQYF. The CDR3, as DNA: TGTGCCAGCAGCTTATCCGCAGGGGCCTACGAGCAGTACTTC. This sequence joins TRBV7-9 and TRBJ2-7, with a weak D call TRBD1 (6 bases). Germline lookup yields CDR1 SEHNR and CDR2 FQNEAQ (reference sequence). CDR3 length equals 14 residues. Trimming cost V 2 bases and J 2 bases, with 10 bases left between them.